This T cell receptor (beta chain) was found in a study of molecular identifiers for immune sequencing clone quantification. Whole-study context: Four portions were sequenced after RNA from 20,000 or 100,000 naive CD8 cells was split five ways in replicates.

At least ten counts were recorded for this clonotype. What it binds is unknown. Findings of the study overall: Clonotypes topping 20 RNA copies carried over 97% of effector molecules but under 1% of naive ones.

Researchers sorted naive CD8 T cells as cells that were CD8+CD4-CCR7+CD45RA+. Both previously described methods and listed TCR primers were employed to make bulk TCR libraries. A single record per CDR3 protein comes from TCRdb applying MiXCR to the PCR reads. The table lists roughly 320,000 distinct CDR3 sequences, over 20% of them singletons. From germline, CDR1 is LNHDA and CDR2 SQIVND (reference sequence). This CDR3 contains 14 residues. The V gene lost 5 bases and the J gene lost 4 bases, with 14 bases spanning the gap. This TCR was recovered from a human donor in good health. Some libraries in this study had Jurkat cell RNA spiked in. Sequenced material: naive CD8+ T cells from blood, with Jurkat cell RNA spiked in. Subset noted: FACS-sorted CD8+CD4-CCR7+CD45RA+ naive T cells. The chain employs TRBV19 and TRBJ1-1; no firm D call. The CDR3 here is CASSAIQAATEAFF. The DNA for the CDR3 is TGTGCCAGTAGTGCTATCCAGGCCGCCACTGAAGCTTTCTTT.